This T cell receptor (beta chain) originates from a study of blood T cell repertoires in COVID-19. Study background: COVID-19 samples, acute and convalescent, were from the United States, Italy and Spain.

The germline gives CDR1 MNHEY, CDR2 SMNVEV (reference sequence). The CDR3 is 17 residues long. The J segment lost 0 bases and the V segment lost 6 bases, leaving 10 bases of the junction unmatched. Clinical history as reported by participants underpinned cohort assignment. Sequencing used immunoSEQ multiplex PCR; TCRdb keeps in-frame clones, though not all of them. The table shows about 270,000 clones, with 70% to 90% occurring only once. Sequenced sample: PBMCs or T cells enriched from blood (not recorded which). The gene calls are TRBV27 and TRBJ2-2; 7 bases fit TRBD1. The clonotype was recovered from a woman in her twenties or thirties with acute COVID-19. The CDR3 reads CASSHQSGTANTGELFF. The DNA of the CDR3 is TGTGCCAGCAGCCACCAGTCCGGGACAGCGAACACCGGGGAGCTGTTTTTT.